This entry features one T cell receptor beta chain sequence. Its antigen is unidentified. These data come from a study of cytomegalovirus exposure and HLA in healthy donors. The donors belonged to the roughly 110-subject validation cohort, separate from the 666-subject first cohort. Broader study findings: Reportedly, diagnosis of cytomegalovirus status by the classifier showed high specificity and sensitivity. Some TCR beta chains (roughly 160 of them) were listed as cytomegalovirus-associated. In vitro experiments confirmed that a few CMV-associated chains were specific for CMV antigens.

Sequenced by immunoSEQ multiplex PCR; TCRdb stores in-frame clones only, minus some. Of fewer than 120,000 clones in the sample, roughly nine tenths are singletons; the top ten hold around 2%. The source is a woman aged 18 to 35 in good health and CMV-seronegative. The sample comprised PBMCs.

The CDR3 spells CASSPGQDYGYTF. In DNA, the CDR3 is TGTGCCAGCAGCCCCGGACAGGACTATGGCTACACCTTC. This chain uses TRBV7-8 with TRBJ1-2; 7 bases map to TRBD1. Trimming cost V 5 bases and J 3 bases; bases outside gene matches: 3. The CDR3 totals 13 residues. Germline V lookup: CDR1 SGHVS, CDR2 FQNEAQ.